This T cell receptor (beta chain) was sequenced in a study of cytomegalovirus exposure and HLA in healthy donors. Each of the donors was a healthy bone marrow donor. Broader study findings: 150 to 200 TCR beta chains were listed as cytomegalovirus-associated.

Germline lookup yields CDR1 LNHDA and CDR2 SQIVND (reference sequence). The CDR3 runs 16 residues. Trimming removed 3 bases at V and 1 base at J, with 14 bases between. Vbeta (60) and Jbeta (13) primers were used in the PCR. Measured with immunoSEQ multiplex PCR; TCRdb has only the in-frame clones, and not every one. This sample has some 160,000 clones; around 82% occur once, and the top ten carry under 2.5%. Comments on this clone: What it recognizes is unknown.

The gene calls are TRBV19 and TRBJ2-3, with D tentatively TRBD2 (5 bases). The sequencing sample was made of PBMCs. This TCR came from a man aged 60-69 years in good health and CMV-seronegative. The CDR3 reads CASSINSLGGTDTQYF. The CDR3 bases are TGTGCCAGTAGTATCAACTCCCTCGGGGGCACAGATACGCAGTATTTT.